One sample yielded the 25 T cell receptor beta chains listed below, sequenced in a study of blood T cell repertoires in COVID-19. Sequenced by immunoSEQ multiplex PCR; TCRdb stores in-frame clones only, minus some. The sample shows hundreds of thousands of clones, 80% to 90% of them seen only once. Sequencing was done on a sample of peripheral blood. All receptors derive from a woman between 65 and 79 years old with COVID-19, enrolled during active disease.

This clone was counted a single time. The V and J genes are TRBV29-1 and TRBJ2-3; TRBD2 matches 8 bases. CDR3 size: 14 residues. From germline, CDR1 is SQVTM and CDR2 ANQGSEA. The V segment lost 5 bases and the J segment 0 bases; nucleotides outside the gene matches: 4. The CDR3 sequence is CSVRTSSSTDTQYF. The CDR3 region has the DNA TGCAGCGTTCGGACTAGCTCTAGCACAGATACGCAGTATTTT.

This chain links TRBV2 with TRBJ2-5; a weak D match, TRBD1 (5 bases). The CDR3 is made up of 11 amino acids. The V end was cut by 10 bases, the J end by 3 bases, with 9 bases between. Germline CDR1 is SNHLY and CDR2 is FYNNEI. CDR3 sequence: CATQTEETQYF. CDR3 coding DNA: TGTGCCACCCAGACAGAAGAGACCCAGTACTTC.

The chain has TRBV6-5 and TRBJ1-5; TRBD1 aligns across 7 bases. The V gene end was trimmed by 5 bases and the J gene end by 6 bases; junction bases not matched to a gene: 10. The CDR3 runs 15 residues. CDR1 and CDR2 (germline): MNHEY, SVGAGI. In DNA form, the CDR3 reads TGTGCCAGCAGTCTGGACAGGTCCTTGGGTCAGCCCCAGCATTTT. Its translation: CASSLDRSLGQPQHF.

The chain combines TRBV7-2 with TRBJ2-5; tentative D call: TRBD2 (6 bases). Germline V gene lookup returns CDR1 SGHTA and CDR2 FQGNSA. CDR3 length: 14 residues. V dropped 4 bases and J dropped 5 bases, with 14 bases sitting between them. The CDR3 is CASSSNGGRETQYF. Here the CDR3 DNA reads TGTGCCAGCAGCTCGAATGGGGGGAGGGAGACCCAGTACTTC.

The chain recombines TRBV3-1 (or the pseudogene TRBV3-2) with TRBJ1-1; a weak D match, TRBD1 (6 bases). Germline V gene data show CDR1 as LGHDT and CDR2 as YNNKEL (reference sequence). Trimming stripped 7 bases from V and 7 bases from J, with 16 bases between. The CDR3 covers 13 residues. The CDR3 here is CASTDPGGLEAFF. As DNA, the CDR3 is TGTGCCAGCACCGATCCGGGGGGCCTTGAAGCTTTCTTT.

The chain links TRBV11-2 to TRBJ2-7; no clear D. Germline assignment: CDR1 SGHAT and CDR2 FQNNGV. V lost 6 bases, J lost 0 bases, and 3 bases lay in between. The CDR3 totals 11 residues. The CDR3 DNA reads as TGTGCCAGCAGTTACTCCTACGAGCAGTACTTC. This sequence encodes CASSYSYEQYF.

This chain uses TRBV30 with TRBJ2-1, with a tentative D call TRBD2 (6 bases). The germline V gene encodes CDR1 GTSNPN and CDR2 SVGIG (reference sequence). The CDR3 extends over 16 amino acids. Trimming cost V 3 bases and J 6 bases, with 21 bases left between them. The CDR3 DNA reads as TGTGCCTGGAGCCCCCTGGGACTCCCGGGTGGCAATGAGCAGTTCTTC. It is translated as CAWSPLGLPGGNEQFF.

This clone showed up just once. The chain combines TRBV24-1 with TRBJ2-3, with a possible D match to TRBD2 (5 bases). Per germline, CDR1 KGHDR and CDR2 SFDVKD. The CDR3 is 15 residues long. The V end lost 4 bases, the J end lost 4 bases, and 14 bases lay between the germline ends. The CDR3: CATSEPWTEADTQYF. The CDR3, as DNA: TGTGCCACCAGTGAACCCTGGACTGAAGCAGATACGCAGTATTTT.

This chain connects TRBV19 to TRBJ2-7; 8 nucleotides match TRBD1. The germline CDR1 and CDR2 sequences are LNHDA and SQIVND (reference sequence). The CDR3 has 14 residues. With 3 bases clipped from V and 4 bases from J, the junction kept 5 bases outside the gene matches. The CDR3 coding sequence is TGTGCCAGTAGTATCTGGACAGGGCCTTACGAGCAGTACTTC. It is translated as CASSIWTGPYEQYF. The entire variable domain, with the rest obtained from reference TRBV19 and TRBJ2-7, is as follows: DGGITQSPKYLFRKEGQNVTLSCEQNLNHDAMYWYRQDPGQGLRLIYYSQIVNDFQKGDIAEGYSVSREKKESFPLTVTSAQKNPTAFYLCASSIWTGPYEQYFGPGTRLTVT.

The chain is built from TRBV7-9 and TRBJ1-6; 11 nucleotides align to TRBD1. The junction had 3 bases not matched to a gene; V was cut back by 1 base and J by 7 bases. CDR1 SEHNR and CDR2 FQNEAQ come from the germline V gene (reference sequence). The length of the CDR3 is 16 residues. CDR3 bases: TGTGCCAGCAGCTTAGGGACAGGGGGCGCGAATTCACCCCTCCACTTT. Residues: CASSLGTGGANSPLHF.

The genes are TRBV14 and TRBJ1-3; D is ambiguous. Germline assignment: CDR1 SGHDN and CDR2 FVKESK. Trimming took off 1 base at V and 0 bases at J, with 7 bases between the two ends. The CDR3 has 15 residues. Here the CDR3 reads CASSQGASSGNTIYF. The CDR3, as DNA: TGTGCCAGCAGCCAAGGGGCAAGCTCTGGAAACACCATATATTTT.

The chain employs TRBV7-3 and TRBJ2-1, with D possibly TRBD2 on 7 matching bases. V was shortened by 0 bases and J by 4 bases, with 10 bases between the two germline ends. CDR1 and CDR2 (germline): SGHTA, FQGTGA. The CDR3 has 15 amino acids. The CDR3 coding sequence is TGTGCCAGCAGCTTAACGGGGAGGGGGTACAATGAGCAGTTCTTC. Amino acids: CASSLTGRGYNEQFF.

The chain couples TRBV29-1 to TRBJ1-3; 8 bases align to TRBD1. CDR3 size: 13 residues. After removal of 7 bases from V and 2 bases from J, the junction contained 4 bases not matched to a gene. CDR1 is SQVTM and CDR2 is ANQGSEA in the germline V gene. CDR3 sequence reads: CSATDRAGNTIYF. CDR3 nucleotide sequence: TGCAGCGCCACGGACAGGGCTGGAAACACCATATATTTT.

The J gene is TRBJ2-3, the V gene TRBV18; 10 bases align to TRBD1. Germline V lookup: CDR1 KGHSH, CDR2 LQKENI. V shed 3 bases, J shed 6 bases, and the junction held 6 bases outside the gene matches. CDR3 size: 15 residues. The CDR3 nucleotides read TGTGCCAGCTCACCTTTCGGACAGGGGGTGGATACGCAGTATTTT. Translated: CASSPFGQGVDTQYF.

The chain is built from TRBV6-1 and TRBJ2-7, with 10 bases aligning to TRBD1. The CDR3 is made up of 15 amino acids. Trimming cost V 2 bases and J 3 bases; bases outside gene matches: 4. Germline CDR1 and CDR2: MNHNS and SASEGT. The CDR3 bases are TGTGCCAGCAGTGAAAGGACAGGGGGTTTCTACGAGCAGTACTTC. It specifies CASSERTGGFYEQYF.

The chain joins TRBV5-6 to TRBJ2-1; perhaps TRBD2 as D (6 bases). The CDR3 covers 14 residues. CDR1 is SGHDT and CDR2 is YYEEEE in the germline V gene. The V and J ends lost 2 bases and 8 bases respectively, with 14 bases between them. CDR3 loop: CASSFGGILDEQFF. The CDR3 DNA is TGTGCCAGCAGCTTCGGCGGGATACTTGATGAGCAGTTCTTC.

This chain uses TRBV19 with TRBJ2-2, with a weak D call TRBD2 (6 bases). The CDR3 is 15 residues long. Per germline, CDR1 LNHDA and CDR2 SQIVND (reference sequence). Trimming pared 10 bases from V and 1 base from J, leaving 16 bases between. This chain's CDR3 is CATLEGGWNTGELFF. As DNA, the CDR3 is TGTGCCACCCTGGAGGGAGGTTGGAACACCGGGGAGCTGTTTTTT.

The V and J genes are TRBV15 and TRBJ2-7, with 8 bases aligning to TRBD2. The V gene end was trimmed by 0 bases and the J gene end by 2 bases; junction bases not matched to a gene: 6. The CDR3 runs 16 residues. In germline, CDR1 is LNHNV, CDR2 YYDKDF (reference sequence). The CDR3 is CATSRDRAGVPYEQYF. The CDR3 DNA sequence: TGTGCCACCAGCAGAGACCGAGCGGGAGTCCCCTACGAGCAGTACTTC.

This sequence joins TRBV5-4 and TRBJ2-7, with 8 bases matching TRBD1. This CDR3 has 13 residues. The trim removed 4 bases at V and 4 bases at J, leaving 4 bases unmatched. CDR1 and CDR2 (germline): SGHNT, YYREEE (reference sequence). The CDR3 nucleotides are TGTGCCAGCAGCGACGACAGGGGTTACGAGCAGTACTTC. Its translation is CASSDDRGYEQYF.

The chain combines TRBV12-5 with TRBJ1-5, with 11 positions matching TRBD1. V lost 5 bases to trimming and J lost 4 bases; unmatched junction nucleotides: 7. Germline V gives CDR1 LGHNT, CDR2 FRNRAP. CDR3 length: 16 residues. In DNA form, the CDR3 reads TGTGCTAGTGGTGTGGGACAGGGGGATTGGAATCAGCCCCAGCATTTT. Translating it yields CASGVGQGDWNQPQHF.

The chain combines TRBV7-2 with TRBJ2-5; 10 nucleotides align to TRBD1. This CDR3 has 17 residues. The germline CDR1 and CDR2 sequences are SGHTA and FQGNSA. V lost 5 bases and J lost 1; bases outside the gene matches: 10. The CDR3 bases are TGTGCCAGCAGCACCGGACAGGGGGTCAGGATCCAAGAGACCCAGTACTTC. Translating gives CASSTGQGVRIQETQYF.

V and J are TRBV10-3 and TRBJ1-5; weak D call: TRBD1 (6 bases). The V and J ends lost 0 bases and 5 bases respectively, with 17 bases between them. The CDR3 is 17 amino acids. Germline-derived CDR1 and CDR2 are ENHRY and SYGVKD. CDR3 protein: CAISESPTTGAHQPQHF. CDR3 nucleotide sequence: TGTGCCATCAGTGAGTCCCCTACGACAGGAGCTCATCAGCCCCAGCATTTT.

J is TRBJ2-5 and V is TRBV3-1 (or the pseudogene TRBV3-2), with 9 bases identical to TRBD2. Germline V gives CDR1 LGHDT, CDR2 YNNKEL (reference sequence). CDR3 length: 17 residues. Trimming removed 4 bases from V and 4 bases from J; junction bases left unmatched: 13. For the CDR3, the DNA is TGTGCCAGCAGCCTTAGAGAGTATAGCGGGAGTCGAGAGACCCAGTACTTC. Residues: CASSLREYSGSRETQYF.

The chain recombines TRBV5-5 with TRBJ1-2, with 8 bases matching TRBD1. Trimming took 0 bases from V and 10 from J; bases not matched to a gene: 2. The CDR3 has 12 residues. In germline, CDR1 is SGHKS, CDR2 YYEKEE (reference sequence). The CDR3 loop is CASSLVDRAYTF. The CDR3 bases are TGTGCCAGCAGCTTGGTGGACAGGGCCTACACCTTC.

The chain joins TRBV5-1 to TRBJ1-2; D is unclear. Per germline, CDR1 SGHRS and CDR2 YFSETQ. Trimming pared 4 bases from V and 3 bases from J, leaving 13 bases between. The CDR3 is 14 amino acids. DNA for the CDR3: TGCGCCAGCAGCCCCGCGGTTCCGGACTATGGCTACACCTTC. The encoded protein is CASSPAVPDYGYTF.